Given below is one T cell receptor (beta chain) in context. The CDR3 extends over 15 amino acids. With 6 bases clipped from V and 6 bases from J, the junction kept 9 bases outside the gene matches. Germline V gene sequence: CDR1 SGHAT, CDR2 FQNNGV. Original data processing: How many nucleated cells were present was estimated from reference gene primer amplification. Data came from immunoSEQ multiplex PCR; TCRdb stores just in-frame clones and leaves some out. That table gives V, J and clone size, and the DNA gave D and trimming. The sample has about 350,000 clones; approximately 86% are singletons. This entry is derived from a study of blood T cell repertoires in COVID-19. Study overall: Sites across the United States, Italy and Spain contributed samples from acute and convalescent COVID-19. PBMCs, B-cell-depleted T cells, or T cells provided the cDNA or gDNA that made up the material.

The specimen sequenced was peripheral blood. The TCR comes from a woman in her sixties or seventies with COVID-19, enrolled during active disease. The V call is TRBV11-2, the J call TRBJ1-2; 11 nucleotides align to TRBD1. The CDR3 loop is CASRLLGDRGNGYTF. As DNA, the CDR3 is TGTGCCAGCAGACTGCTGGGGGACAGGGGGAATGGCTACACCTTC. Variable domain in full (rest from reference TRBV11-2 and TRBJ1-2): EAGVAQSPRYKIIEKRQSVAFWCNPISGHATLYWYQQILGQGPKLLIQFQNNGVVDDSQLPKDRFSAERLKGVDSTLKIQPAKLEDSAVYLCASRLLGDRGNGYTFGSGTRLTVV.